A single sample gave rise to the 18 T cell receptor beta chains below, sequenced in a study of CD8+CD57+ T cells in acquired aplastic anemia. Selection for sequencing was limited to patients who had shown CD8+CD57+ cell expansion by flow cytometry. Using genomic DNA as the template, TCR beta VDJ and CDR3 profiling was carried out. TCRdb re-called the reads with MiXCR, one entry per CDR3 protein. Among just over 150,000 distinct CDR3 sequences listed, more than 40% were seen once. The sequenced sample consisted of sorted CD4+, CD8+, or CD8+CD57+ T cells (not recorded which) from PBMCs. The source is a human donor with aplastic anemia.

The sample holds one count of this clonotype. The genes are TRBV24-1 and TRBJ2-7, with D unclear. Per germline, CDR1 KGHDR and CDR2 SFDVKD. Trimming stripped 4 bases from V and 0 bases from J, with 9 bases between. The CDR3 consists of 14 residues. CDR3 region: CATSEGSDSYEQYF. Here the CDR3 DNA reads TGTGCCACCAGTGAGGGAAGCGACTCCTACGAGCAGTACTTC.

In this sample, this clonotype turned up many times. V and J are TRBV13 and TRBJ1-2; D remains unclear. In germline, CDR1 is PRHDT, CDR2 FYEKMQ (reference sequence). Trimming took 5 bases from V and 5 from J, leaving 9 bases between them. The CDR3 sequence is 12 residues long. CDR3 DNA: TGTGCCAGCAGCAAGGGAGATTATGGCTACACCTTC. Translating it yields CASSKGDYGYTF.

This clonotype was detected many times. The chain uses TRBV6-5 and TRBJ2-3; TRBD1 is a possible D gene (6 bases). The V end lost 4 bases, the J end lost 2 bases, and 7 bases lay between the germline ends. Germline values: CDR1 MNHEY, CDR2 SVGAGI. The CDR3 length is 13 residues. CDR3 nucleotide sequence: TGTGCCAGCAGTTGGGACACCACAGATACGCAGTATTTT. Its translation is CASSWDTTDTQYF.

The J gene is TRBJ1-6, the V gene TRBV5-4; D perhaps matches TRBD1 (6 bases). Germline V CDR1 and CDR2: SGHNT, YYREEE (reference sequence). The V end lost 3 bases, the J end lost 7 bases, and 14 bases lay between the germline ends. CDR3 size: 15 residues. DNA for the CDR3: TGTGCCAGCAGCTCGCGGACAGTCGAGAATTCACCCCTCCACTTT. This translates into CASSSRTVENSPLHF.

The CDR3 loop reads CAISDFSSSYNEQFF. CDR3 nucleotides: TGTGCCATCAGTGACTTCTCGAGCTCCTACAATGAGCAGTTCTTC. The chain has TRBV10-3 and TRBJ2-1, with D uncertain. CDR1 is ENHRY and CDR2 is SYGVKD in the germline V gene. The length of the CDR3 is 15 residues. V was shortened by 3 bases and J by 0 bases, with 9 bases between the two germline ends.

This clonotype was seen just once. Just one base apart from a much larger clone, this may be a read error. CDR3 sequence (DNA): TGTGCCTGCAGTGAGAACCAGGGGGCAAGAGATACGCAGTATTTT. Amino acid sequence: CACSENQGARDTQYF. V gene TRBV6-1 combines with J gene TRBJ2-3, with 8 nucleotides matching TRBD1. Germline CDR1 is MNHNS and CDR2 is SASEGT. The CDR3 runs to 15 residues.

The V gene is TRBV10-3, the J gene TRBJ1-5; D call uncertain. CDR3 length: 14 residues. Germline assignment: CDR1 ENHRY and CDR2 SYGVKD. The ends were cut back, 0 bases at V and 4 bases at J, with 7 bases in the middle. CDR3 region: CAISESSRNQPQHF. In DNA form, the CDR3 reads TGTGCCATCAGTGAGTCTAGTCGTAATCAGCCCCAGCATTTT.

The chain couples TRBV7-6 to TRBJ1-1; D remains unclear. V dropped 5 bases and J dropped 0 bases, with 7 bases sitting between them. The CDR3 is made up of 13 amino acids. Looked up from germline, CDR1 is SGHVS and CDR2 is FNYEAQ. The CDR3 sequence is CASSPSMNTEAFF. The CDR3 nucleotides read TGTGCCAGCAGCCCAAGCATGAACACTGAAGCTTTCTTT.

This clonotype showed up just once. V gene TRBV10-3 combines with J gene TRBJ1-1, with TRBD1 as a possible D gene (5 bases). Germline V gives CDR1 ENHRY, CDR2 SYGVKD. This CDR3 is 16 amino acids long. Trimming removed 9 bases at V and 5 bases at J, with 25 bases between. CDR3 bases: TGTGCCATGGGGGTATCGGACACCAGGGAGGGGACTGAAGCTTTCTTT. It is translated as CAMGVSDTREGTEAFF.

This clonotype was picked up many times. This chain uses TRBV30 with TRBJ1-2; no definite D call. V lost 0 bases and J lost 2, with 10 bases in between. Per the germline V gene, CDR1 is GTSNPN and CDR2 is SVGIG (reference sequence). The CDR3 consists of 14 residues. The CDR3 bases are TGTGCCTGGAGTGTACTAGGAGTAAACTATGGCTACACCTTC. Encoded protein: CAWSVLGVNYGYTF.

V gene TRBV2 combines with J gene TRBJ1-5, with 7 bases aligning to TRBD1. The trim removed 4 bases at V and 1 base at J, leaving 4 bases unmatched. Germline CDR1 is SNHLY and CDR2 is FYNNEI. This CDR3 spans 15 amino acids. The CDR3 is CASSGQGLSNQPQHF. Here the CDR3 DNA reads TGTGCCAGCAGTGGACAGGGACTAAGCAATCAGCCCCAGCATTTT.

The gene calls are TRBV5-1 and TRBJ1-1; no clear D. V was trimmed by 2 bases and J by 5 bases, leaving 13 bases between them. This CDR3 is built from 14 residues. In germline, CDR1 is SGHRS, CDR2 YFSETQ. The CDR3 spells CASSFVAGGTEAFF. In DNA, the CDR3 is TGCGCCAGCAGCTTCGTCGCCGGTGGGACTGAAGCTTTCTTT.

The chain joins TRBV10-3 to TRBJ2-5, with 8 nucleotides matching TRBD2. The V gene end was trimmed by 4 bases and the J gene end by 4 bases; junction bases not matched to a gene: 8. Germline assignment: CDR1 ENHRY and CDR2 SYGVKD. The length of the CDR3 is 15 residues. Written as DNA, the CDR3 is TGTGCCATCAGTGCCCCAGCGGGAGAGGGAGAGACCCAGTACTTC. Amino acids: CAISAPAGEGETQYF.

This sequence joins TRBV6-1 and TRBJ2-5; D is tentatively TRBD1 or TRBD2 (6 bases each). The CDR3 is 16 residues long. Trimming removed 6 bases at V and 5 bases at J, with 22 bases between. Per the germline V gene, CDR1 is MNHNS and CDR2 is SASEGT. CDR3 amino acids: CASSTGVGGRGETQYF. The CDR3 nucleotides are TGTGCCAGCAGCACGGGAGTAGGGGGTCGGGGGGAGACCCAGTACTTC.

This clonotype was recorded many times. The chain uses TRBV15 and TRBJ1-2; no definite D call. This CDR3 has 13 amino acids. Germline V gene lookup returns CDR1 LNHNV and CDR2 YYDKDF (reference sequence). The V gene lost 3 bases and the J gene lost 3 bases, with 8 bases spanning the gap. CDR3 DNA sequence: TGTGCCACCAGCAGCGGGAAGGACTATGGCTACACCTTC. The encoded protein is CATSSGKDYGYTF.

This clonotype was recorded at least ten times. The rearrangement links TRBV7-9 to TRBJ1-1; TRBD1 aligns across 7 bases. The CDR3 consists of 14 residues. Germline-derived CDR1 and CDR2 are SEHNR and FQNEAQ (reference sequence). Trimming at V came to 8 bases and at J to 4 bases, leaving 10 bases not matched to a gene. In nucleotides, the CDR3 is TGTGCCAGCCGACTTCAGGGGGGACGCACTGAAGCTTTCTTT. Translating it yields CASRLQGGRTEAFF.

This clonotype was seen a handful of times. A much bigger clone sits one base away, suggesting this may be a read error. The chain couples TRBV7-2 to TRBJ2-7, with D possibly being TRBD2 (6 bases). V lost 4 bases and J lost 3, with 10 bases in between. The CDR3 length is 13 residues. Germline CDR1 reads SGHTA; CDR2 reads FQGNSA. CDR3 loop: CASSWDGGYEQYF. The DNA of the CDR3 is TGTGCCAGCAGCTGGGACGGGGGCTACGAGCAGTACTTC.

This clonotype has only a few counts. CDR3 sequence (DNA): TGTGCCACCTCCCAGGGTGGGACAGGGACCTACGAGCAGTACTTC. It yields the protein CATSQGGTGTYEQYF. V usage is TRBV15 and J usage is TRBJ2-7; 9 nucleotides match TRBD1. There are 15 residues in the CDR3. Germline V gives CDR1 LNHNV, CDR2 YYDKDF (reference sequence). J was trimmed by 2 bases and V by 8 bases; bases with no gene match: 10. Full variable domain (rest looked up from reference TRBV15 and TRBJ2-7): DAMVIQNPRYQVTQFGKPVTLSCSQTLNHNVMYWYQQKSSQAPKLLFHYYDKDFNNEADTPDNFQSRRPNTSFCFLDIRSPGLGDTAMYLCATSQGGTGTYEQYFGPGTRLTVT.